The 6 T cell receptor beta chains in this list originate from one sample, sequenced in a study of blood T cell repertoires in COVID-19. Repertoires were generated with immunoSEQ multiplex PCR, while TCRdb's copy carries only in-frame clones and drops some. The sample contains tens of thousands of clones, 86% of which appear only once. The sequenced sample consisted of peripheral blood. The source of these receptors is a human donor in a cohort sampled during active COVID-19.

J is TRBJ2-3 and V is TRBV14; 7 bases are a match to TRBD1. The CDR3 runs to 17 residues. V lost 4 bases and J lost 2; bases outside the gene matches: 12. The germline V gene encodes CDR1 SGHDN and CDR2 FVKESK. CDR3 sequence (DNA): TGTGCCAGCAGCCCCCAACCGAGGGGGCTCCCCACAGATACGCAGTATTTT. Its protein is CASSPQPRGLPTDTQYF. The full variable domain, in which reference TRBV14 and TRBJ2-3 provide the parts outside the CDR3, is EAGVTQFPSHSVIEKGQTVTLRCDPISGHDNLYWYRRVMGKEIKFLLHFVKESKQDESGMPNNRFLAERTGGTYSTLKVQPAELEDSGVYFCASSPQPRGLPTDTQYFGPGTRLTVL.

The J gene is TRBJ2-1, the V gene TRBV24-1, with TRBD2 matching 12 bases. J lost 8 bases, V lost 0 bases, and 13 bases had no gene match. The CDR3 loop spans 19 amino acids. Germline lookup yields CDR1 KGHDR and CDR2 SFDVKD. The chain's CDR3 is CATSDLLARTSGNGDEQFF. The CDR3 region has the DNA TGTGCCACCAGTGATTTGCTTGCCAGGACTAGCGGGAACGGTGATGAGCAGTTCTTC.

The chain couples TRBV11-2 to TRBJ2-1; 7 bases map to TRBD2. V lost 6 bases and J lost 6; bases outside the gene matches: 14. The CDR3 extends over 16 amino acids. In germline, CDR1 is SGHAT, CDR2 FQNNGV. CDR3 residues: CASRYTGGRKFNEQFF. The DNA of the CDR3 is TGTGCCAGCAGATATACGGGCGGGAGAAAGTTCAATGAGCAGTTCTTC.

This clone was picked up one time. This chain links TRBV5-1 with TRBJ2-1; no reliable D call. Trimming took off 0 bases at V and 6 bases at J, with 7 bases between the two ends. Germline CDR1 and CDR2: SGHRS and YFSETQ. The CDR3 runs to 13 residues. CDR3 bases: TGCGCCAGCAGCTTGGCCTCCCCCAATGAGCAGTTCTTC. Protein product: CASSLASPNEQFF.

The chain couples TRBV15 to TRBJ2-3, with TRBD2 identical over 8 bases. The J segment lost 3 bases and the V segment lost 0 bases, leaving 8 bases of the junction unmatched. Germline V CDR1 and CDR2: LNHNV, YYDKDF (reference sequence). The CDR3 is made up of 17 amino acids. The CDR3 DNA reads TGTGCCACCAGCAGAGAACGAGCGGGAGAATTGACAGATACGCAGTATTTT. As protein: CATSRERAGELTDTQYF.

This clone was observed a single time. The DNA of the CDR3 is TGTGCCAGCAGCTTAAATCGCGCGCAGTTCTTC. Protein product: CASSLNRAQFF. The chain carries TRBV5-5 and TRBJ2-1; no definite D call. The CDR3 contains 11 residues. V was cut by 2 bases and J by 12 bases, with 9 bases left in between. Germline loops: CDR1 SGHKS, CDR2 YYEKEE (reference sequence).